The 23 T cell receptor beta chains in this list originate from one sample, sequenced in a study of cytomegalovirus exposure and HLA in healthy donors. The PCR used 60 Vbeta and 13 Jbeta primers. The method was immunoSEQ multiplex PCR; TCRdb's version includes in-frame clones alone and lacks a portion of them. The table records nearly 110,000 clones, more than 70% of them present only once. Sequences were obtained from PBMCs. These receptors all come from a man in his thirties or forties in good health and CMV-seronegative.

The J gene is TRBJ2-3, the V gene TRBV27; a possible D gene is TRBD2 (5 bases). Trimming pared 3 bases from V and 2 bases from J, leaving 12 bases between. The length of the CDR3 is 15 residues. Germline values: CDR1 MNHEY, CDR2 SMNVEV (reference sequence). The CDR3 coding sequence is TGTGCCAGCAGTTTCGAGGGAGTACCCACAGATACGCAGTATTTT. Protein product: CASSFEGVPTDTQYF.

The J gene is TRBJ1-6, the V gene TRBV2; D may be TRBD1 (5 bases). The CDR3 is 20 amino acids. Germline V gene sequence: CDR1 SNHLY, CDR2 FYNNEI. The V end was cut by 0 bases, the J end by 2 bases, with 20 bases between. The CDR3 spells CASSEALLSSGMAYNSPLHF. The CDR3 DNA follows: TGTGCCAGCAGTGAAGCGCTTCTGTCTTCAGGGATGGCCTATAATTCACCCCTCCACTTT.

The rearrangement links TRBV30 to TRBJ1-4, with 7 bases that match TRBD1. V gave up 2 bases and J gave up 5 bases; unmatched junction bases: 2. From germline, CDR1 is GTSNPN and CDR2 SVGIG (reference sequence). CDR3 length equals 13 residues. The CDR3 DNA is TGTGCCTGGAGTCGACAGGGCAATGAAAAACTGTTTTTT. It is translated as CAWSRQGNEKLFF. Based on the CDR3 plus reference TRBV30 and TRBJ1-4, the full variable domain is SQTIHQWPATLVQPVGSPLSLECTVEGTSNPNLYWYRQAAGRGLQLLFYSVGIGQISSEVPQNLSASRPQDRQFILSSKKLLLSDSGFYLCAWSRQGNEKLFFGSGTQLSVL.

The chain is built from TRBV4-2 and TRBJ2-2; TRBD2 matches at 9 bases. Trimming at V came to 4 bases and at J to 0 bases, leaving 6 bases not matched to a gene. CDR1 and CDR2 (germline): LGHNA, YNFKEQ. This CDR3 comprises 17 residues. As DNA, the CDR3 is TGTGCCAGCAGCCTCAATAGCGGGGGAGCGAACACCGGGGAGCTGTTTTTT. Translated: CASSLNSGGANTGELFF.

V usage is TRBV28 and J usage is TRBJ1-1; D gene uncertain. The germline V gene has CDR1 MDHEN and CDR2 SYDVKM. Trimming took 5 bases from V and 11 from J, leaving 12 bases between them. The CDR3 contains 11 residues. The CDR3, as DNA: TGTGCCAGCAGTCACCTCTGTGAGGCTTTCTTT. It specifies CASSHLCEAFF.

V is TRBV27 and J is TRBJ2-1; tentatively, D is TRBD2 (7 bases). Germline V lookup: CDR1 MNHEY, CDR2 SMNVEV (reference sequence). This CDR3 has 12 residues. With 5 bases removed from V and 14 bases from J, the gap between germline ends came to 16 bases. The CDR3 here is CASSPPGAGEFF. In DNA form, the CDR3 reads TGTGCCAGCAGTCCCCCGGGGGCGGGGGAGTTCTTC.

This chain connects TRBV6-5 to TRBJ1-1; 8 bases agree with TRBD1. The junction had 3 bases not matched to a gene; V was cut back by 5 bases and J by 1 base. This CDR3 has 14 amino acids. The germline V gene encodes CDR1 MNHEY and CDR2 SVGAGI. For the CDR3, the DNA is TGTGCCAGCAGTGGACAGGGTCGGAACACTGAAGCTTTCTTT. Residues: CASSGQGRNTEAFF.

This clone has only a few counts. V and J are TRBV7-8 and TRBJ2-3, with 9 bases that match TRBD2. Per germline, CDR1 SGHVS and CDR2 FQNEAQ. The V segment lost 1 base and the J segment 1 base; nucleotides outside the gene matches: 12. CDR3 length: 19 residues. This chain's CDR3 is CASSLVFAGGPAGTDTQYF. CDR3 DNA: TGTGCCAGCAGCTTAGTCTTTGCGGGAGGGCCCGCTGGCACAGATACGCAGTATTTT.

CDR3 region: CSASTSRIDEQFF. CDR3 coding DNA: TGCAGCGCTTCTACCTCCAGGATCGATGAGCAGTTCTTC. The genes are TRBV29-1 and TRBJ2-1, with D unclear. The CDR3 covers 13 residues. Trimming stripped 7 bases from V and 8 bases from J, with 18 bases between. Germline CDR1 is SQVTM and CDR2 is ANQGSEA.

This clone has a handful of counts. This chain links TRBV5-4 with TRBJ2-1; 13 positions match TRBD2. Germline V gene lookup returns CDR1 SGHNT and CDR2 YYREEE (reference sequence). This CDR3 region has 15 residues. Trimming cost V 2 bases and J 10 bases; bases outside gene matches: 6. CDR3 protein: CASSFRTSGRGEQFF. The CDR3 nucleotides are TGTGCCAGCAGCTTTCGGACTAGCGGGAGAGGAGAGCAGTTCTTC.

This clone was observed a single time. This rearrangement joins TRBV5-6 to TRBJ2-3; 10 bases are shared with TRBD2. Germline V gives CDR1 SGHDT, CDR2 YYEEEE. The trim removed 8 bases at V and 1 base at J, leaving 13 bases unmatched. The CDR3 is 17 residues long. CDR3 DNA sequence: TGTGCCAGTACCCCGGCCCAGCGGGGGGGCGGCACAGATACGCAGTATTTT. This codes for CASTPAQRGGGTDTQYF.

J is TRBJ2-1 and V is TRBV25-1; D might be TRBD1 (5 bases). The CDR3 length is 14 residues. Germline assignment: CDR1 MGHDK and CDR2 SYGVNS. V gave up 0 bases and J gave up 7 bases, with 10 bases separating them. The CDR3 region is CASSEYTSGNEQFF. The CDR3 DNA reads as TGTGCCAGCAGTGAATACACTTCAGGGAATGAGCAGTTCTTC. The full variable domain, its missing parts supplied by reference TRBV25-1 and TRBJ2-1, is EADIYQTPRYLVIGTGKKITLECSQTMGHDKMYWYQQDPGMELHLIHYSYGVNSTEKGDLSSESTVSRIRTEHFPLTLESARPSHTSQYLCASSEYTSGNEQFFGPGTRLTVL.

The gene calls are TRBV19 and TRBJ2-7, with D tentatively TRBD2 (6 bases). The V end lost 3 bases, the J end lost 4 bases, and 13 bases lay between the germline ends. In germline, CDR1 is LNHDA, CDR2 SQIVND (reference sequence). The CDR3 is made up of 14 amino acids. The CDR3 bases are TGTGCCAGTAGTATTGCCGGGGCGGGGTACGAGCAGTACTTC. Its protein is CASSIAGAGYEQYF.

CDR3 sequence reads: CASSVRTSGSSYEQYF. The CDR3 region has the DNA TGTGCCAGCAGTGTCCGGACTAGCGGATCCTCCTACGAGCAGTACTTC. This chain joins TRBV2 and TRBJ2-7; 10 bases are a match to TRBD2. This CDR3 has 16 amino acids. Germline-derived CDR1 and CDR2 are SNHLY and FYNNEI. V was clipped by 4 bases and J by 0 bases; unmatched bases: 6.

The rearrangement joins TRBV6-1 to TRBJ1-1; D is undetermined. There are 12 residues in the CDR3. Trimming pared 4 bases from V and 4 bases from J, leaving 7 bases between. Germline V lookup: CDR1 MNHNS, CDR2 SASEGT. CDR3 DNA: TGTGCCAGCAGTGGTCTCGGCACTGAAGCTTTCTTT. As protein: CASSGLGTEAFF.

This clone turned up a few times. The chain carries TRBV14 and TRBJ2-1, with 8 positions matching TRBD2. CDR1 SGHDN and CDR2 FVKESK come from the germline V gene. With 3 bases clipped from V and 6 bases from J, the junction kept 7 bases outside the gene matches. The CDR3 consists of 15 residues. The CDR3 nucleotides read TGTGCCAGCAGCCAGGGACTAGTGGGAGGCAATGAGCAGTTCTTC. This gives the protein CASSQGLVGGNEQFF.

The rearrangement links TRBV28 to TRBJ2-1, with TRBD2 matching over 14 bases. The V and J ends lost 6 bases and 7 bases, in that order; junction bases with no gene match: 8. Germline loops: CDR1 MDHEN, CDR2 SYDVKM. This CDR3 has 16 amino acids. DNA of the CDR3: TGTGCCAGCAGCCTATCGGGACTAGCGGGGGAGAATGAGCAGTTCTTC. Its translation is CASSLSGLAGENEQFF.

The chain joins TRBV9 to TRBJ2-2, with TRBD1 identical over 8 bases. This CDR3 comprises 15 residues. Trimming at V came to 3 bases and at J to 4 bases, leaving 5 bases not matched to a gene. Germline V gives CDR1 SGDLS, CDR2 YYNGEE. CDR3 residues: CASSGPTGGTGELFF. Written as DNA, the CDR3 is TGTGCCAGCAGCGGCCCTACAGGGGGCACCGGGGAGCTGTTTTTT.

This clone was detected only once. V usage is TRBV5-1 and J usage is TRBJ1-6; D is perhaps TRBD1 (6 bases). Germline V gives CDR1 SGHRS, CDR2 YFSETQ. V gave up 0 bases and J gave up 9 bases, with 10 bases separating them. This CDR3 has 14 residues. The CDR3 bases are TGCGCCAGCAGCTTGGGAGACAGGCTTTCACCCCTCCACTTT. It translates to CASSLGDRLSPLHF. Looking up the rest from reference TRBV5-1 and TRBJ1-6 gives the full variable domain: KAGVTQTPRYLIKTRGQQVTLSCSPISGHRSVSWYQQTPGQGLQFLFEYFSETQRNKGNFPGRFSGRQFSNSRSEMNVSTLELGDSALYLCASSLGDRLSPLHFGNGTRLTVT.

The gene calls are TRBV29-1 and TRBJ1-1; TRBD1 is a possible D gene (5 bases). CDR1 and CDR2 (germline): SQVTM, ANQGSEA. This CDR3 has 13 residues. The ends were cut back, 7 bases at V and 5 bases at J, with 17 bases in the middle. The CDR3 DNA reads TGCAGCGGGGGTACGGGGGGGGGTACTGAAGCTTTCTTT. It translates to CSGGTGGGTEAFF. Full variable domain (outside the CDR3, taken from reference TRBV29-1 and TRBJ1-1): SAVISQKPSRDICQRGTSLTIQCQVDSQVTMMFWYRQQPGQSLTLIATANQGSEATYESGFVIDKFPISRPNLTFSTLTVSNMSPEDSSIYLCSGGTGGGTEAFFGQGTRLTVV.

In this sample, this clone turned up a few times. The chain couples TRBV29-1 to TRBJ2-5; 10 positions agree with TRBD1. J gave up 4 bases and V 5 bases, and 10 bases lay outside the gene matches. The CDR3 extends over 15 amino acids. Germline CDR1 SQVTM, CDR2 ANQGSEA. The CDR3 loop is CSVMRQGARGETQYF. The DNA for the CDR3 is TGCAGCGTTATGAGACAGGGGGCCCGGGGAGAGACCCAGTACTTC.

This chain links TRBV7-3 with TRBJ2-1; TRBD1 aligns across 8 bases. The germline CDR1 and CDR2 sequences are SGHTA and FQGTGA. Germline trimming cut 4 bases from V and 5 bases from J; bases unmatched to any gene: 10. This CDR3 has 16 residues. The CDR3 protein is CASSSTGVALHNEQFF. The CDR3 DNA sequence: TGTGCCAGCAGCTCGACAGGGGTAGCACTTCACAATGAGCAGTTCTTC. The whole variable domain, filled in from reference TRBV7-3 and TRBJ2-1, reads GAGVSQTPSNKVTEKGKYVELRCDPISGHTALYWYRQSLGQGPEFLIYFQGTGAADDSGLPNDRFFAVRPEGSVSTLKIQRTERGDSAVYLCASSSTGVALHNEQFFGPGTRLTVL.

This chain joins TRBV18 and TRBJ2-7; 8 bases fit TRBD1. Germline lookup yields CDR1 KGHSH and CDR2 LQKENI. The CDR3 consists of 14 residues. The V segment lost 6 bases and the J segment 8 bases; nucleotides outside the gene matches: 12. CDR3 coding DNA: TGTGCCAGCTCCTCAGGCCCCGGGACAGGAAAGCAGTACTTC. As protein: CASSSGPGTGKQYF.